Below, 27 T cell receptor beta chains from the same sample are listed, as sequenced in a study of radiotherapy plus CTLA-4 blockade in lung cancer. Using immunoSEQ multiplex PCR, the repertoire was profiled, and TCRdb retains in-frame clones only, with some absent. The sample lists some 96,000 clones, about 86% occurring once. The sequencing here drew on peripheral blood, taken from a patient treated with radiotherapy plus ipilimumab. These receptors came from a human donor with non-small cell lung cancer that progressed on radiotherapy plus ipilimumab.

The chain recombines TRBV9 with TRBJ2-7; 10 bases align to TRBD2. Trimming took 0 bases from V and 4 from J; bases not matched to a gene: 4. Germline CDR1 is SGDLS and CDR2 is YYNGEE. CDR3 length: 15 amino acids. The CDR3 loop reads CASSVGPSGGYEQYF. The CDR3 coding sequence is TGTGCCAGCAGCGTAGGCCCTAGCGGGGGATACGAGCAGTACTTC.

This clone was detected once. The chain couples TRBV27 to TRBJ1-1, with a weak D call TRBD1 (5 bases). This CDR3 spans 14 amino acids. Germline V gene sequence: CDR1 MNHEY, CDR2 SMNVEV (reference sequence). Deletions cut 4 bases from V and 1 base from J, with 10 bases between. CDR3 sequence: CASSSTTGNTEAFF. CDR3 in DNA: TGTGCCAGCAGTTCGACTACAGGGAACACTGAAGCTTTCTTT.

The chain joins TRBV22-1 to TRBJ1-5; the DNA was not used to check the table's D call, TRBD1. TRBV22-1 is listed as a pseudogene. There are 16 residues in the CDR3. The CDR3, as DNA: TGTCCTGGGAGCGCGAAGGAATGGACAGGGCCCTATCCCCAGCATTTT. Amino acids: CPGSAKEWTGPYPQHF.

The table lists this clone with a few counts. CDR3 in amino acids: CASSLVLRDRVLNTEAFF. CDR3 nucleotides: TGTGCCAGCAGCTTGGTACTCCGGGACAGGGTCTTGAACACTGAAGCTTTCTTT. V and J are TRBV5-5 and TRBJ1-1, with 9 bases matching TRBD1. Germline CDR1 SGHKS, CDR2 YYEKEE (reference sequence). There are 18 residues in the CDR3. The V segment lost 0 bases and the J segment 0 bases; nucleotides outside the gene matches: 9.

This clone was detected only once. The chain uses TRBV6-1 and TRBJ2-1; 12 bases agree with TRBD2. V was pared by 7 bases and J by 9 bases, with 7 bases of the junction left unmatched. CDR1 MNHNS and CDR2 SASEGT come from the germline V gene. CDR3 length: 14 amino acids. This chain's CDR3 is CASNYGLAGTEQFF. DNA for the CDR3: TGTGCCAGCAACTATGGACTAGCGGGAACTGAGCAGTTCTTC.

V gene TRBV6-5 combines with J gene TRBJ1-3; 8 nucleotides agree with TRBD1. Germline assignment: CDR1 MNHEY and CDR2 SVGAGI. The CDR3 is 16 residues long. V shed 2 bases, J shed 1 base, and the junction held 4 bases outside the gene matches. The DNA of the CDR3 is TGTGCCAGCAGTTACGGACGACAGGGGTCTGGAAACACCATATATTTT. Residues: CASSYGRQGSGNTIYF.

The gene calls are TRBV9 and TRBJ1-3, with TRBD1 matching over 9 bases. This CDR3 has 17 amino acids. Germline CDR1 is SGDLS and CDR2 is YYNGEE. Germline trimming cut 0 bases from V and 4 bases from J; bases unmatched to any gene: 8. Here the CDR3 reads CASSVAGDRAYGNTIYF. The CDR3 region has the DNA TGTGCCAGCAGCGTAGCGGGGGACAGGGCTTACGGAAACACCATATATTTT.

In this sample, this clone turned up a few times. The chain carries TRBV5-1 and TRBJ2-5, with 12 bases that match TRBD1. The trim removed 4 bases at V and 5 bases at J, leaving 6 bases unmatched. In germline, CDR1 is SGHRS, CDR2 YFSETQ. The length of the CDR3 is 15 residues. CDR3 in DNA: TGCGCCAGCAGCCCCGGGACAGGGGGCGAGGAGACCCAGTACTTC. Its protein product is CASSPGTGGEETQYF. The variable domain in full, with the rest retrieved from reference TRBV5-1 and TRBJ2-5, is KAGVTQTPRYLIKTRGQQVTLSCSPISGHRSVSWYQQTPGQGLQFLFEYFSETQRNKGNFPGRFSGRQFSNSRSEMNVSTLELGDSALYLCASSPGTGGEETQYFGPGTRLLVL.

The chain combines TRBV27 with TRBJ2-2, with 9 bases fitting TRBD2. The CDR3 totals 18 residues. Germline assignment: CDR1 MNHEY and CDR2 SMNVEV (reference sequence). V was clipped by 7 bases and J by 0 bases; unmatched bases: 12. CDR3 residues: CASTLGPVAGANTGELFF. The DNA for the CDR3 is TGTGCCAGCACCCTTGGGCCGGTAGCGGGGGCGAACACCGGGGAGCTGTTTTTT.

The chain links TRBV5-6 to TRBJ2-7, with a weak D call TRBD1 (5 bases). Per the germline V gene, CDR1 is SGHDT and CDR2 is YYEEEE. The CDR3 is 15 amino acids. V shed 2 bases and J shed 3 bases, with 15 bases lying between them. This chain's CDR3 is CASSFQGGIIYEQYF. In nucleotides, the CDR3 is TGTGCCAGCAGCTTCCAGGGCGGTATTATCTACGAGCAGTACTTC.

The chain joins TRBV14 to TRBJ2-1; D unclear. Germline assignment: CDR1 SGHDN and CDR2 FVKESK. The CDR3 has 13 residues. The V and J ends lost 4 bases and 4 bases respectively, with 8 bases between them. This CDR3 is CASSPLSYNEQFF. CDR3 DNA sequence: TGTGCCAGCAGCCCCCTGTCTTACAATGAGCAGTTCTTC.

The genes are TRBV5-1 and TRBJ2-1; the match to TRBD2 covers 14 bases. Germline V gene data show CDR1 as SGHRS and CDR2 as YFSETQ. The CDR3 spans 15 residues. Losses at the gene ends were 4 bases for V and 7 bases for J; bases not matched to a gene: 4. Here the CDR3 reads CASSLTSGRENEQFF. The CDR3 DNA is TGCGCCAGCAGCCTGACTAGCGGGAGGGAGAATGAGCAGTTCTTC.

The chain couples TRBV4-1 to TRBJ2-5, with 7 nucleotides matching TRBD2. CDR3 length equals 20 residues. Germline V gene data show CDR1 as MGHRA and CDR2 as YSYEKL. With 0 bases clipped from V and 2 bases from J, the junction kept 18 bases outside the gene matches. The CDR3 DNA follows: TGCGCCAGCAGCCAAGATCCGGGACCCGCTAGCGGAGGGTTTCAAGAGACCCAGTACTTC. Translating gives CASSQDPGPASGGFQETQYF.

The chain is built from TRBV27 and TRBJ1-1, with D maybe TRBD1 (6 bases). Looked up from germline, CDR1 is MNHEY and CDR2 is SMNVEV (reference sequence). Trimming removed 5 bases at V and 4 bases at J, with 23 bases between. The CDR3 consists of 17 residues. The CDR3 region is CASSGGGWYDATTEAFF. In DNA, the CDR3 is TGTGCCAGCAGTGGAGGGGGTTGGTACGATGCGACCACTGAAGCTTTCTTT.

V gene TRBV7-2 combines with J gene TRBJ2-7, with 11 positions matching TRBD2. J lost 3 bases, V lost 1 base, and 5 bases had no gene match. The CDR3 runs to 16 residues. CDR1 and CDR2 from the germline V gene are SGHTA and FQGNSA. This CDR3 reads CASSLVASGRYYEQYF. DNA of the CDR3: TGTGCCAGCAGCTTAGTGGCTAGCGGGAGGTACTACGAGCAGTACTTC.

The chain links TRBV21-1 to TRBJ2-3; the listed D gene, TRBD2, was not tested against the DNA. TRBV21-1 is described as a pseudogene. CDR3 length: 17 amino acids. The CDR3 spells CASRPGRRGQGVDTQYF. For the CDR3, the DNA is TGTGCCAGCAGGCCGGGGAGGCGGGGGCAAGGGGTAGATACGCAGTATTTT.

The gene calls are TRBV4-1 and TRBJ1-2; D gene ambiguous. The V gene lost 0 bases and the J gene lost 5 bases, with 13 bases spanning the gap. Germline V gives CDR1 MGHRA, CDR2 YSYEKL. This CDR3 has 15 amino acids. The CDR3: CASSQEGLAGYGYTF. CDR3 sequence (DNA): TGCGCCAGCAGCCAAGAAGGACTTGCGGGGTATGGCTACACCTTC.

V usage is TRBV27 and J usage is TRBJ2-1; TRBD2 matches at 7 bases. Germline V gene lookup returns CDR1 MNHEY and CDR2 SMNVEV (reference sequence). The ends lost 6 bases at V and 10 bases at J; junction bases unmatched: 9. CDR3 length equals 13 residues. CDR3 sequence reads: CASRLAGGREQFF. The DNA of the CDR3 is TGTGCCAGCAGACTAGCCGGGGGGAGGGAGCAGTTCTTC.

This rearrangement joins TRBV27 to TRBJ2-3; D unresolved. The CDR3 covers 16 residues. The V gene's germline CDR1 is MNHEY and CDR2 SMNVEV (reference sequence). Trimming left V 5 bases short and J 0 bases short, with 15 bases between. CDR3 region: CASSPDGRASTDTQYF. DNA of the CDR3: TGTGCCAGCAGTCCTGATGGGCGCGCTAGCACAGATACGCAGTATTTT.

The chain combines TRBV27 with TRBJ2-7; weak D call: TRBD1 (5 bases). The V gene lost 9 bases and the J gene lost 1 base, with 13 bases spanning the gap. Germline CDR1 and CDR2: MNHEY and SMNVEV (reference sequence). The length of the CDR3 is 13 residues. The CDR3, as DNA: TGTGCCAGTAGAAGGGGCAGATCCTACGAGCAGTACTTC. Its protein is CASRRGRSYEQYF.

V and J are TRBV7-9 and TRBJ2-5; 9 bases fit TRBD1. Germline-derived CDR1 and CDR2 are SEHNR and FQNEAQ (reference sequence). The length of the CDR3 is 15 residues. The junction had 13 bases not matched to a gene; V was cut back by 7 bases and J by 7 bases. Here the CDR3 DNA reads TGTGCCAGCAACCTAAGTCCGGGACAGGGCGGGACCCAGTACTTC. Protein sequence: CASNLSPGQGGTQYF.

The V call is TRBV29-1, the J call TRBJ2-1, with D unresolved. V dropped 7 bases and J dropped 1 base, with 14 bases sitting between them. This CDR3 contains 14 residues. CDR1 and CDR2 (germline): SQVTM, ANQGSEA. In DNA, the CDR3 is TGCAGCGCCAGAGCCCCATTATCCTACAATGAGCAGTTCTTC. Protein: CSARAPLSYNEQFF.

This sequence joins TRBV30 and TRBJ2-3, with D possibly TRBD2 on 6 matching bases. The CDR3 is 14 amino acids. Looked up from germline, CDR1 is GTSNPN and CDR2 is SVGIG (reference sequence). V lost 2 bases and J 5 bases, leaving 14 bases between the germline ends. The CDR3 coding sequence is TGTGCCTGGAGTCTGGGGGGAGCACAAGATACGCAGTATTTT. This encodes CAWSLGGAQDTQYF.

This chain joins TRBV10-1 and TRBJ2-3, with D uncertain. The V end lost 8 bases, the J end lost 0 bases, and 6 bases lay between the germline ends. There are 12 residues in the CDR3. From germline, CDR1 is WNHNN and CDR2 SYGVQD (reference sequence). DNA of the CDR3: TGCGCCAGCGGATCTAGCACAGATACGCAGTATTTT. Protein product: CASGSSTDTQYF.

This rearrangement joins TRBV5-1 to TRBJ1-1, with D unresolved. CDR3 size: 12 residues. Per germline, CDR1 SGHRS and CDR2 YFSETQ. Trimming shortened V by 0 bases and J by 10 bases, and 10 bases separated the two germline ends. For the CDR3, the DNA is TGCGCCAGCAGCTTGGACGGACTTGGAGCTTTCTTT. As protein: CASSLDGLGAFF.

This rearrangement joins TRBV5-4 to TRBJ2-7; D tentatively reads TRBD1 or TRBD2 (5 bases each). The CDR3 is 16 residues long. V lost 4 bases to trimming and J lost 2 bases, with 19 bases between them. From germline, CDR1 is SGHNT and CDR2 YYREEE (reference sequence). In DNA, the CDR3 is TGTGCCAGCAGCCATCCCGCCGGGACCCAGGCCTACGAGCAGTACTTC. Translated, it gives CASSHPAGTQAYEQYF.

The V gene is TRBV27, the J gene TRBJ2-7, with D possibly being TRBD1 (6 bases). Germline loops: CDR1 MNHEY, CDR2 SMNVEV (reference sequence). CDR3 length equals 14 residues. Trimming pared 4 bases from V and 3 bases from J, leaving 13 bases between. CDR3 sequence (DNA): TGTGCCAGCAGTTCAACCATACAGGGCTACGAGCAGTACTTC. Its protein product is CASSSTIQGYEQYF.